These 12 T cell receptor beta chains were all obtained from the same sample, sequenced in a study of cytomegalovirus exposure and HLA in healthy donors (dated 2017 in TCRdb). Receptor amplification or capture employed the immunoSEQ multiplex PCR assay. For the multiplex PCR, a mixture combining 60 forward primers for TCR Vbeta segments and 13 reverse primers for TCR Jbeta segments was used. TCRdb's version of the immuneACCESS table is confined to in-frame rearrangements and falls short of the full clone set. An unresolved V gene accounts for under half of the shortfall where checked; the remainder is of unknown origin. Here the sample has 90,000 to 110,000 clones; around 75% occur a single time. Roughly 1.9% of the sample is in the top ten clones. Sequenced: PBMCs. The receptors here all came from a man aged 30-40 years in good health and CMV-seronegative.

The chain uses TRBV10-3 and TRBJ2-1; 8 positions agree with TRBD2. Germline trimming cut 7 bases from V and 2 bases from J; bases unmatched to any gene: 7. The CDR3 is 15 amino acids. Germline V gives CDR1 ENHRY, CDR2 SYGVKD. The CDR3 protein is CAITASGSPYNEQFF. The CDR3 nucleotides are TGTGCCATCACCGCTAGCGGGTCCCCCTACAATGAGCAGTTCTTC.

This chain connects TRBV30 to TRBJ1-1; 8 positions match TRBD1. Germline V gene sequence: CDR1 GTSNPN, CDR2 SVGIG (reference sequence). After removal of 5 bases from V and 4 bases from J, the junction contained 6 bases not matched to a gene. The CDR3 covers 13 residues. CDR3 in DNA: TGTGCCTGGCGGGACAGGATGTCCACTGAAGCTTTCTTT. Translated, it gives CAWRDRMSTEAFF.

This sequence joins TRBV4-1 and TRBJ2-7; 12 nucleotides line up with TRBD2. The ends lost 0 bases at V and 6 bases at J; junction bases unmatched: 3. In germline, CDR1 is MGHRA, CDR2 YSYEKL. This CDR3 is 15 amino acids long. CDR3 in amino acids: CASSQDASGGGEQYF. In nucleotides, the CDR3 is TGCGCCAGCAGCCAAGATGCTAGCGGGGGGGGCGAGCAGTACTTC.

The chain is built from TRBV6-1 and TRBJ2-5, with TRBD2 matching over 10 bases. Germline assignment: CDR1 MNHNS and CDR2 SASEGT. The CDR3 has 12 amino acids. Trimming took 8 bases from V and 8 from J; bases not matched to a gene: 5. CDR3 sequence: CASHGLAATQYF. CDR3 DNA sequence: TGTGCCAGCCATGGACTAGCGGCTACCCAGTACTTC.

This chain joins TRBV9 and TRBJ2-3, with unresolved D. The CDR3 is 17 residues long. Germline lookup yields CDR1 SGDLS and CDR2 YYNGEE. Trimming took 4 bases from V and 6 from J, leaving 24 bases between them. The CDR3 loop reads CASSHDSASIHRDTQYF. The CDR3 DNA is TGTGCCAGCAGCCACGACTCCGCGTCGATCCATCGGGATACGCAGTATTTT.

In DNA form, the CDR3 reads TGTGCCAGCAGCTACTTGGGAGTTGGGCAGATACAAGAGACCCAGTACTTC. This translates into CASSYLGVGQIQETQYF. The chain links TRBV5-6 to TRBJ2-5, with a possible D match to TRBD2 (5 bases). CDR3 length: 17 amino acids. V shed 3 bases and J shed 2 bases, with 20 bases lying between them. Germline CDR1 reads SGHDT; CDR2 reads YYEEEE.

This clone showed up just a few times. V usage is TRBV5-6 and J usage is TRBJ1-5; possibly TRBD1 for D (6 bases). Per the germline V gene, CDR1 is SGHDT and CDR2 is YYEEEE. This CDR3 contains 14 residues. V lost 4 bases and J 2 bases, leaving 10 bases between the germline ends. CDR3 DNA: TGTGCCAGCAGCAGCAGGGGCGGCAATCAGCCCCAGCATTTT. Protein product: CASSSRGGNQPQHF.

This clone was detected once. This chain connects TRBV9 to TRBJ2-2, with 7 bases aligning to TRBD2. V shed 0 bases and J 1 base; nucleotides not matched to a gene: 3. The V gene's germline CDR1 is SGDLS and CDR2 YYNGEE. There are 16 residues in the CDR3. This chain's CDR3 is CASSVGLAVNTGELFF. The DNA of the CDR3 is TGTGCCAGCAGCGTAGGTCTAGCGGTGAACACCGGGGAGCTGTTTTTT.

This clone was seen more than once but under ten times. The rearrangement links TRBV7-9 to TRBJ2-3, with 9 bases fitting TRBD1. CDR1 SEHNR and CDR2 FQNEAQ come from the germline V gene (reference sequence). The CDR3 contains 15 residues. With 3 bases clipped from V and 3 bases from J, the junction kept 4 bases outside the gene matches. CDR3 region: CASSFPTGGTDTQYF. CDR3 bases: TGTGCCAGCAGCTTCCCGACAGGGGGAACAGATACGCAGTATTTT.

The V call is TRBV6-1, the J call TRBJ1-5; 9 bases fit TRBD1. V shed 0 bases and J 3 bases; nucleotides not matched to a gene: 6. Germline values: CDR1 MNHNS, CDR2 SASEGT. CDR3 size: 17 residues. The CDR3 nucleotides read TGTGCCAGCAGTGAAGCTCCGGACAGGGGATTCAATCAGCCCCAGCATTTT. Translating it yields CASSEAPDRGFNQPQHF.

The V call is TRBV4-2, the J call TRBJ1-3; 9 bases align to TRBD1. Germline CDR1 and CDR2: LGHNA and YNFKEQ. J lost 0 bases, V lost 3 bases, and 6 bases had no gene match. The CDR3 sequence is 17 residues long. CDR3 nucleotides: TGTGCCAGCAGCCAGGCGACAGGGGGAAGCTCTGGAAACACCATATATTTT. Translating gives CASSQATGGSSGNTIYF.

The chain joins TRBV11-2 to TRBJ2-5; TRBD1 agrees at 8 bases. The CDR3 runs to 15 residues. Germline CDR1 is SGHAT and CDR2 is FQNNGV. The junction had 3 bases not matched to a gene; V was cut back by 2 bases and J by 1 base. This chain's CDR3 is CASSLWQGAQETQYF. CDR3 coding DNA: TGTGCCAGCAGCTTATGGCAGGGGGCCCAAGAGACCCAGTACTTC.